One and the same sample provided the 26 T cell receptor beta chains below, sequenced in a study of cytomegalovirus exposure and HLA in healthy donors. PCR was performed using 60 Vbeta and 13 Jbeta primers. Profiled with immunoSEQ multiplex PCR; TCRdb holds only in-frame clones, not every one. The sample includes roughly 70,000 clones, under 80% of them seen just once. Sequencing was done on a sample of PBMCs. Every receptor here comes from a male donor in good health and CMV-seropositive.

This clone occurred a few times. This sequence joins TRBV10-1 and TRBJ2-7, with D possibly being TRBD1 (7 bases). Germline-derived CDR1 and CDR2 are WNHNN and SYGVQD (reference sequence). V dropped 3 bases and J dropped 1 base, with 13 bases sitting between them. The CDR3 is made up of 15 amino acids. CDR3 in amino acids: CASSDPGGGSYEQYF. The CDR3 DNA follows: TGCGCCAGCAGTGACCCAGGGGGAGGTTCCTACGAGCAGTACTTC.

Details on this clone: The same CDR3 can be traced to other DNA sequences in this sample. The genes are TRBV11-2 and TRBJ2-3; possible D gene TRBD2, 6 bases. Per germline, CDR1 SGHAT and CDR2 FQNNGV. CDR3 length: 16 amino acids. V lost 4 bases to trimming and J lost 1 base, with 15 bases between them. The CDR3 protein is CASSSPQAGRTDTQYF. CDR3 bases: TGTGCCAGCAGCTCGCCCCAAGCGGGCCGCACAGATACGCAGTATTTT. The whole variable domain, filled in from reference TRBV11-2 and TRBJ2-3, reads EAGVAQSPRYKIIEKRQSVAFWCNPISGHATLYWYQQILGQGPKLLIQFQNNGVVDDSQLPKDRFSAERLKGVDSTLKIQPAKLEDSAVYLCASSSPQAGRTDTQYFGPGTRLTVL.

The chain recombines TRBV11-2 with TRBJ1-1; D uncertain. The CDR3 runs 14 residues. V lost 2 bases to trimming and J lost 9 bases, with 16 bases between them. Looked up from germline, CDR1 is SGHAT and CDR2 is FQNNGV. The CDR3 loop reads CASSLLNSGYQAFF. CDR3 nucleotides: TGTGCCAGCAGCTTATTGAATAGCGGATATCAAGCTTTCTTT.

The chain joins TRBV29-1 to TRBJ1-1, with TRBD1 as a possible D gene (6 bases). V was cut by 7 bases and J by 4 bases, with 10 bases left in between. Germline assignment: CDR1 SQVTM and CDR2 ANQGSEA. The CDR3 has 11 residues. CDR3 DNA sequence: TGCAGCGCGGACAGCGTCACTGAAGCTTTCTTT. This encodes CSADSVTEAFF.

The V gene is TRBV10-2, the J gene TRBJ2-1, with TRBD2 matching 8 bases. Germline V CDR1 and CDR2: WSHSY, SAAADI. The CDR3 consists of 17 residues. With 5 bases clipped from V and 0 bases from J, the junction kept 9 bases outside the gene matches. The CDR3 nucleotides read TGCGCCAGCAGTACTCTGATCGGGGGGGCCTCCTACAATGAGCAGTTCTTC. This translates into CASSTLIGGASYNEQFF.

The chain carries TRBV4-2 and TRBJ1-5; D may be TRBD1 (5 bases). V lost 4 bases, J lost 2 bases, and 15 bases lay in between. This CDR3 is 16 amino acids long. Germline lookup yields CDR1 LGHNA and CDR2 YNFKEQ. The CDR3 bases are TGTGCCAGCAGCCCTTCTAGACAGTCGGGCAATCAGCCCCAGCATTTT. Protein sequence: CASSPSRQSGNQPQHF.

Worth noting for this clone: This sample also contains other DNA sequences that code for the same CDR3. As DNA, the CDR3 is TGTGCCAGTCGACTAGCGGAAAGCTCCTACAATGAGCAGTTCTTC. Residues: CASRLAESSYNEQFF. J is TRBJ2-1 and V is TRBV2; 9 bases are shared with TRBD2. Germline V CDR1 and CDR2: SNHLY, FYNNEI. The CDR3 consists of 15 residues. J lost 0 bases, V lost 9 bases, and 6 bases had no gene match.

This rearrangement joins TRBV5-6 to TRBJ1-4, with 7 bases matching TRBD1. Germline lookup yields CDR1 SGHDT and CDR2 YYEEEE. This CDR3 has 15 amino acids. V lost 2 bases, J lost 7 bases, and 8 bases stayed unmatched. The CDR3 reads CASSFGPGGFEKLFF. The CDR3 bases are TGTGCCAGCAGCTTCGGACCAGGGGGTTTTGAAAAACTGTTTTTT.

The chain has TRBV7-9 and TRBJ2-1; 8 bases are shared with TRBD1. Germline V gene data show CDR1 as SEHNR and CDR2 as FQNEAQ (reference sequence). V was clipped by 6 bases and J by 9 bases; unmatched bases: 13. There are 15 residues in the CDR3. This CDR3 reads CASRQGVSTMSEQFF. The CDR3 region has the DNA TGTGCCAGCAGACAGGGGGTTTCCACGATGAGTGAGCAGTTCTTC.

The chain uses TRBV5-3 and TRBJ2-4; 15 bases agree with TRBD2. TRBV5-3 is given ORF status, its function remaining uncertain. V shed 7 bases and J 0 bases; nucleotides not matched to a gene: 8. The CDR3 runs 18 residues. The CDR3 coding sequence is TGTGCCAGAGGGACTAGCGGGGGGACTACTGAAGCCAAAAACATTCAGTACTTC. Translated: CARGTSGGTTEAKNIQYF.

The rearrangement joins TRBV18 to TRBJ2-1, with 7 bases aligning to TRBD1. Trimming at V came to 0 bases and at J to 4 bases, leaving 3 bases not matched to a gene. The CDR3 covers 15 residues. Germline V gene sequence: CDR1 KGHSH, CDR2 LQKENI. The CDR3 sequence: CASSPPGGPYNEQFF. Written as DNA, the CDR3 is TGTGCCAGCTCACCACCAGGGGGCCCATACAATGAGCAGTTCTTC.

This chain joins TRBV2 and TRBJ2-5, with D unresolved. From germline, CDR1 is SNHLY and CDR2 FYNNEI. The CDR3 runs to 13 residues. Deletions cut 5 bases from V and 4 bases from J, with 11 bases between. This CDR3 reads CASSIPGPETQYF. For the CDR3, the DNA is TGTGCCAGCAGTATTCCGGGTCCAGAGACCCAGTACTTC.

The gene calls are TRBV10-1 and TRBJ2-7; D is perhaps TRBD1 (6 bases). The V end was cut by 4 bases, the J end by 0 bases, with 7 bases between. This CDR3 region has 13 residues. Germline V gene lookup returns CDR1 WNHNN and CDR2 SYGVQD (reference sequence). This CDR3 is CASSARGSYEQYF. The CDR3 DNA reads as TGCGCCAGCAGTGCCAGGGGCTCCTACGAGCAGTACTTC.

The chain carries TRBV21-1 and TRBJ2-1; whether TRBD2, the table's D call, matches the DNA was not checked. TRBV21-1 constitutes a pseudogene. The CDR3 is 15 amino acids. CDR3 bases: TGTGCCAGCAGCAAGGGGGGAGGGGGAAGCGATGAGCAGTTCTTC. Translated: CASSKGGGGSDEQFF.

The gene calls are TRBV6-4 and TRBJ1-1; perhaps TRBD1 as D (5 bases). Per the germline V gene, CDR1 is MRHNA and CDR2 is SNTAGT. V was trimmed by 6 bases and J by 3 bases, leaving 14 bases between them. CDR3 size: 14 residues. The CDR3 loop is CASRQQGADTEAFF. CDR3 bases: TGTGCCAGCAGACAGCAGGGTGCGGACACTGAAGCTTTCTTT.

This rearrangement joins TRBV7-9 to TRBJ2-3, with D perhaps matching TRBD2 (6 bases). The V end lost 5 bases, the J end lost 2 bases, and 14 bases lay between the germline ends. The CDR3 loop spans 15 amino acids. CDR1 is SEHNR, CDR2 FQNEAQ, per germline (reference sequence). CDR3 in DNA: TGTGCCAGCAGCCGCACTAGCTTCCCCACAGATACGCAGTATTTT. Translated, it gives CASSRTSFPTDTQYF.

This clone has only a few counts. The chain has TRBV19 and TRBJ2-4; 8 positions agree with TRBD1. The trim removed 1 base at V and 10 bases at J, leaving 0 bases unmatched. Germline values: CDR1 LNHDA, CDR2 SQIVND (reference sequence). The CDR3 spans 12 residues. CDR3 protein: CASSIGDRIQYF. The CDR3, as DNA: TGTGCCAGTAGTATAGGGGACAGGATTCAGTACTTC.

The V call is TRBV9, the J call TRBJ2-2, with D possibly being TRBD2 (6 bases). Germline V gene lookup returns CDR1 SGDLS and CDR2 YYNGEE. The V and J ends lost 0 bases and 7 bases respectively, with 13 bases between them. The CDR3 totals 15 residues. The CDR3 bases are TGTGCCAGCAGCGTAGAACCTAGCGAGGGCGGGGAGCTGTTTTTT. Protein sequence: CASSVEPSEGGELFF.

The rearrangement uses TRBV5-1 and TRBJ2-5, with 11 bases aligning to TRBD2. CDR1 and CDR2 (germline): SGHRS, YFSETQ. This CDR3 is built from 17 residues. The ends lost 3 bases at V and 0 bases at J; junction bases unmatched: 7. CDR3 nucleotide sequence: TGCGCCAGCAGCTACGGACTAGCGGGCGGATACCAAGAGACCCAGTACTTC. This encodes CASSYGLAGGYQETQYF.

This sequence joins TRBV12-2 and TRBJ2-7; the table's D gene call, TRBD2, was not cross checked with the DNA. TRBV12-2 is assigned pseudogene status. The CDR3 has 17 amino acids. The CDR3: CASRPARAPIVHYEQYF. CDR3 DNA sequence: TGTGCAAGTCGCCCAGCGAGGGCCCCCATAGTACATTACGAGCAGTACTTC.

Here the CDR3 reads CAWSVRSRGAFF. For the CDR3, the DNA is TGTGCCTGGAGTGTACGGAGTCGCGGGGCTTTCTTT. The V call is TRBV30, the J call TRBJ1-1; D not resolved. V lost 0 bases and J 11 bases, leaving 13 bases between the germline ends. Germline assignment: CDR1 GTSNPN and CDR2 SVGIG (reference sequence). There are 12 residues in the CDR3.

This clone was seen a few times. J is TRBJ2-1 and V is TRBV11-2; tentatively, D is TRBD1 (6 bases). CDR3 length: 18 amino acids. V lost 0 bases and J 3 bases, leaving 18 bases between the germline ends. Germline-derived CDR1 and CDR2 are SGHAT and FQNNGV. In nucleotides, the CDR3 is TGTGCCAGCAGCTTAGATCTTTCCAGGGGCTCCGGCTACAATGAGCAGTTCTTC. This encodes CASSLDLSRGSGYNEQFF.

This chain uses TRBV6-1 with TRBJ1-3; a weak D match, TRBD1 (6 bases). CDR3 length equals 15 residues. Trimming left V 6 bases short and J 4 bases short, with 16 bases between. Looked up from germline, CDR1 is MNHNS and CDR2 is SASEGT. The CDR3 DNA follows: TGTGCCAGCAGGCTACGGGGGGCGGAAGGAAACACCATATATTTT. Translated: CASRLRGAEGNTIYF.

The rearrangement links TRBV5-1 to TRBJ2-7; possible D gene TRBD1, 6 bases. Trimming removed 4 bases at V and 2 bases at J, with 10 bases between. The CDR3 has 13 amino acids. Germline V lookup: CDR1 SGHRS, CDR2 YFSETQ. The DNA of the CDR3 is TGCGCCAGCAGCCAGGACAGAACCTACGAGCAGTACTTC. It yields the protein CASSQDRTYEQYF.

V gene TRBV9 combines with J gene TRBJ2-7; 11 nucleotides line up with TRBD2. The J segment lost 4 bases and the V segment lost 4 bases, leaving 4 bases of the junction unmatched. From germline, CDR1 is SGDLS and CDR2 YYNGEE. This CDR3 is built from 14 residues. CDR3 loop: CASSPGLAAYEQYF. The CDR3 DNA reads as TGTGCCAGCAGCCCGGGACTAGCGGCTTACGAGCAGTACTTC.

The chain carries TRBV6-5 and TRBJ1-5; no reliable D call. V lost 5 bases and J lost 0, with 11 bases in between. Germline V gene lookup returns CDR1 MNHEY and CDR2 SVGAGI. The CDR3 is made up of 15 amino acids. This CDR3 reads CASSASSYSNQPQHF. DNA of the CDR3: TGTGCCAGCAGTGCTAGCTCATATAGCAATCAGCCCCAGCATTTT.